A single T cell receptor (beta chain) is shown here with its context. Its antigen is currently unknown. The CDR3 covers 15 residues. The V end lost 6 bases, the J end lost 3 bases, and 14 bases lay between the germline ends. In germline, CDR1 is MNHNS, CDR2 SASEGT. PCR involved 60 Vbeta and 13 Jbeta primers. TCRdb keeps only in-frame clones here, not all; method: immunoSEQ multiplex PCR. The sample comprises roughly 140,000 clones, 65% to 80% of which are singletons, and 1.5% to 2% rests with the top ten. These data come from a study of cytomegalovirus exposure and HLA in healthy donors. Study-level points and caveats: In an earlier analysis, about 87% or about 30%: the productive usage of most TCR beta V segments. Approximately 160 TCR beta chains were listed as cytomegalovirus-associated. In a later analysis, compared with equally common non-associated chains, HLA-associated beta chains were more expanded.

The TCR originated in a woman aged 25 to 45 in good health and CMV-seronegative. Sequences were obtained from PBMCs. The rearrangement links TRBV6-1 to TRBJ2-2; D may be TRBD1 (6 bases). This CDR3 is CASRLGQWDTGELFF. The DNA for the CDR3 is TGTGCCAGCAGACTTGGACAGTGGGACACCGGGGAGCTGTTTTTT.